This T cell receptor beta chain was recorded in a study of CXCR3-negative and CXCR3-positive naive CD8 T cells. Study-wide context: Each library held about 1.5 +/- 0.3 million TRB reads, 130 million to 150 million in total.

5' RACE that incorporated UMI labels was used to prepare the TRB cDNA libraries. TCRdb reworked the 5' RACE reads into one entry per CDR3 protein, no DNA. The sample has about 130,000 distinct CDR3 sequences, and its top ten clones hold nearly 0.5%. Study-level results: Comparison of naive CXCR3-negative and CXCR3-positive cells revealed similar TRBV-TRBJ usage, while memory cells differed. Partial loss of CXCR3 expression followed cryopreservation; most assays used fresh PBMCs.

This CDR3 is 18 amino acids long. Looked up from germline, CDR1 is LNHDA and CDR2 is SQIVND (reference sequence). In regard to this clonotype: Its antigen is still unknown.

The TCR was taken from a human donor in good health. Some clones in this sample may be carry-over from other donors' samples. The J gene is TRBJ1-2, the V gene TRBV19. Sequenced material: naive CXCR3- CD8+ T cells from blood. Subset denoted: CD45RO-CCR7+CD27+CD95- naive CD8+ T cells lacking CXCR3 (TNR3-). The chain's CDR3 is CASSTRGGGFGDNYGYTF.